This entry features one T cell receptor (beta chain) sequence. Alongside a J-beta primer mix, a sample-barcoded 5' primer served in a second PCR lasting roughly 6 to 11 cycles. TCRdb re-analysed the 5' RACE reads in MiXCR, keeping a single row per CDR3 protein. This sample has fewer than 800,000 distinct CDR3 sequences, with around 21% found just once. This sample stems from a study of blood T cells in healthy people across ages. From germline, CDR1 is SQVTM and CDR2 ANQGSEA. Trimming at V came to 6 bases and at J to 3 bases, leaving 6 bases not matched to a gene. The length of the CDR3 is 13 residues.

The receptor was derived from a man aged 65 to 79 in good health. The genes are TRBV29-1 and TRBJ2-7; 9 nucleotides match TRBD2. The sequenced sample was blood. The CDR3: CSVTTSGFYEQYF. In nucleotides, the CDR3 is TGCAGCGTGACGACTAGCGGTTTCTACGAGCAGTACTTC.